These 15 T cell receptor beta chains came from one sample sequenced in a study of OX40 agonist ivuxolimab in advanced cancers. Assay: immunoSEQ multiplex PCR; the TCRdb copy retains only in-frame clones and omits some. The sample shows some 81,000 clones, around 83% of them seen only once. Source: CD4+ or CD8+ T cells sorted from blood, taken in a trial of the OX40 agonist ivuxolimab. The receptors were gathered from an adult with an advanced solid tumor such as melanoma, head and neck, liver or kidney cancer.

The rearrangement joins TRBV2 to TRBJ1-3, with D perhaps TRBD1 (5 bases). This CDR3 has 13 residues. Germline CDR1 and CDR2: SNHLY and FYNNEI. The V end lost 7 bases, the J end lost 3 bases, and 10 bases lay between the germline ends. CDR3 in DNA: TGTGCCAGCATTGAGGGGCGTGGAAACACCATATATTTT. As protein: CASIEGRGNTIYF. Using reference TRBV2 and TRBJ1-3 for the parts outside the CDR3, the full variable domain is EPEVTQTPSHQVTQMGQEVILRCVPISNHLYFYWYRQILGQKVEFLVSFYNNEISEKSEIFDDQFSVERPDGSNFTLKIRSTKLEDSAMYFCASIEGRGNTIYFGEGSWLTVV.

V and J are TRBV7-2 and TRBJ2-7, with 9 bases lining up with TRBD2. Germline V CDR1 and CDR2: SGHTA, FQGNSA. V lost 1 base and J lost 4; bases outside the gene matches: 5. The length of the CDR3 is 15 residues. This CDR3 reads CASSLEAGGLYEQYF. Written as DNA, the CDR3 is TGTGCCAGCAGCTTAGAAGCGGGGGGTTTGTACGAGCAGTACTTC.

V is TRBV18 and J is TRBJ2-7; D is possibly TRBD1 or TRBD2 (5 bases each). The CDR3 has 14 residues. Germline V lookup: CDR1 KGHSH, CDR2 LQKENI. Between the trimmed V and J ends, which lost 0 bases and 4 bases, there was a span of 10 bases. The CDR3 sequence is CASSPPMGVYEQYF. The DNA for the CDR3 is TGTGCCAGCTCACCACCGATGGGGGTGTACGAGCAGTACTTC.

This clone showed up just once. The J gene is TRBJ2-3, the V gene TRBV18, with TRBD1 matching 12 bases. CDR3 length: 16 residues. Germline CDR1 KGHSH, CDR2 LQKENI. Trimming removed 6 bases from V and 5 bases from J; junction bases left unmatched: 9. CDR3 loop: CASSRRDRGLLDTQYF. For the CDR3, the DNA is TGTGCCAGCTCCCGCCGGGACAGGGGGCTGTTAGATACGCAGTATTTT.

DNA of the CDR3: TGCGCCAGCAGCGGCGGACAGGGGGCGCGCACAGATACGCAGTATTTT. Its protein is CASSGGQGARTDTQYF. The chain links TRBV5-1 to TRBJ2-3; 11 bases match TRBD1. Unmatched junction bases numbered 5, after V lost 4 bases and J lost 1 base. Germline CDR1 and CDR2: SGHRS and YFSETQ. The CDR3 runs to 16 residues.

The chain has TRBV5-1 and TRBJ1-4; the D gene is possibly TRBD1 (6 bases). Trimming shortened V by 5 bases and J by 4 bases, and 12 bases separated the two germline ends. CDR1 is SGHRS, CDR2 YFSETQ, per germline. The CDR3 consists of 14 residues. The chain's CDR3 is CASSSDSYNEKLFF. The CDR3 DNA reads as TGCGCCAGCAGTTCGGACAGCTATAATGAAAAACTGTTTTTT.

This clone appeared once. The chain uses TRBV29-1 and TRBJ1-4; 7 bases line up with TRBD1. This CDR3 comprises 13 residues. Looked up from germline, CDR1 is SQVTM and CDR2 is ANQGSEA. V lost 8 bases to trimming and J lost 7 bases; unmatched junction nucleotides: 10. The CDR3 DNA reads TGCAGCATACAGGGGACCTCCGGTGAAAAACTGTTTTTT. Translation: CSIQGTSGEKLFF.

At least ten counts were recorded for this clone. The chain links TRBV5-6 to TRBJ2-7; no clear D. V was clipped by 4 bases and J by 7 bases, with 12 bases between them. There are 12 residues in the CDR3. In germline, CDR1 is SGHDT, CDR2 YYEEEE. This chain's CDR3 is CASSKAVREQYF. The CDR3 nucleotides are TGTGCCAGCAGCAAGGCGGTACGGGAGCAGTACTTC.

This clone showed up just once. V gene TRBV27 combines with J gene TRBJ2-7; D is perhaps TRBD1 or TRBD2 (5 bases each). The CDR3 totals 13 residues. CDR1 MNHEY and CDR2 SMNVEV come from the germline V gene (reference sequence). V dropped 8 bases and J dropped 2 bases, with 13 bases sitting between them. The CDR3 DNA reads as TGTGCCAGCTCCCGTAGGGACGCCTACGAGCAGTACTTC. Translating it yields CASSRRDAYEQYF.

This sequence joins TRBV7-8 and TRBJ2-3, with 8 positions matching TRBD2. The V segment lost 0 bases and the J segment 4 bases; nucleotides outside the gene matches: 6. This CDR3 comprises 16 residues. Per germline, CDR1 SGHVS and CDR2 FQNEAQ. CDR3 residues: CASSLASAGGADTQYF. CDR3 coding DNA: TGTGCCAGCAGCTTAGCTTCCGCGGGGGGAGCAGATACGCAGTATTTT.

This rearrangement joins TRBV30 to TRBJ1-2, with D uncertain. V lost 1 base and J 7 bases, leaving 7 bases between the germline ends. Per germline, CDR1 GTSNPN and CDR2 SVGIG (reference sequence). This CDR3 has 11 amino acids. The chain's CDR3 is CAWSDRVGYTF. DNA for the CDR3: TGTGCCTGGAGTGATAGGGTTGGCTACACCTTC.

The chain combines TRBV30 with TRBJ1-2; TRBD1 might be the D (6 bases). The CDR3 has 13 residues. V lost 7 bases, J lost 6 bases, and 18 bases lay in between. Germline V gives CDR1 GTSNPN, CDR2 SVGIG (reference sequence). The CDR3 DNA reads as TGTGCCTCCAAGCCGGGGGCGCACCATGGCTACACCTTC. Its translation: CASKPGAHHGYTF.

This chain joins TRBV25-1 and TRBJ2-5, with 11 bases lining up with TRBD1. V was pared by 3 bases and J by 4 bases, with 10 bases of the junction left unmatched. This CDR3 region has 17 residues. Germline CDR1 MGHDK, CDR2 SYGVNS. The CDR3 sequence is CASSDSRTGTGGETQYF. The CDR3 nucleotides are TGTGCCAGCAGTGATTCCCGGACCGGGACAGGGGGAGAGACCCAGTACTTC.

The chain recombines TRBV11-3 with TRBJ2-5; TRBD1 agrees at 7 bases. The CDR3 spans 13 residues. J gave up 0 bases and V 5 bases, and 0 bases lay outside the gene matches. Germline values: CDR1 SGHNT, CDR2 YENEEA. CDR3 residues: CASSQGDQETQYF. The DNA for the CDR3 is TGTGCCAGCAGCCAGGGGGACCAAGAGACCCAGTACTTC.

J is TRBJ1-1 and V is TRBV10-1, with D perhaps matching TRBD1 (6 bases). The ends were cut back, 11 bases at V and 6 bases at J, with 28 bases in the middle. CDR1 WNHNN and CDR2 SYGVQD come from the germline V gene (reference sequence). The CDR3 is made up of 16 amino acids. DNA of the CDR3: TGCGCCTCCCCCCTACAGGGTAGCCATCTCTTTCCTGAAGCTTTCTTT. This codes for CASPLQGSHLFPEAFF.